A single sample gave rise to the 11 T cell receptor beta chains below, sequenced in a study of blood T cells in healthy people across ages. Combining a sample-barcoded 5' primer with a J-beta primer mix, a second PCR ran for roughly 7 to 12 cycles. TCRdb reanalysed the 5' RACE reads using MiXCR and keeps one entry per CDR3 protein. The sample contains about 570,000 distinct CDR3 sequences, about 28% of which appear only once. These data also formed part of another study, on T cells of mothers and their children.

Sequencing was performed on blood. The origin of the receptors is a boy between 2 and 10 years old in good health.

Only a few counts were recorded for this clonotype. This chain connects TRBV11-2 to TRBJ2-5; 11 bases align to TRBD1. Looked up from germline, CDR1 is SGHAT and CDR2 is FQNNGV. The CDR3 covers 18 residues. Trimming took 3 bases from V and 2 from J; bases not matched to a gene: 11. The CDR3 loop reads CASSLRTGGSWGQETQYF. The CDR3, as DNA: TGTGCCAGCAGCTTGAGGACAGGGGGCTCTTGGGGACAAGAGACCCAGTACTTC.

The sample holds a few counts of this clonotype. This rearrangement joins TRBV10-2 to TRBJ2-5; D is perhaps TRBD1 (5 bases). The last part of the DNA fits TRBJ2-7 better; the J call may be wrong. The CDR3 sequence is 14 residues long. Germline CDR1 WSHSY, CDR2 SAAADI. The CDR3 DNA reads as TGCGCCAGCAGACACAGGACGCCCACCTACGAGCAGTACTTC. It specifies CASRHRTPTYEQYF.

V and J are TRBV12-3 or TRBV12-4 and TRBJ2-2; D remains unclear. V was trimmed by 6 bases and J by 7 bases, leaving 12 bases between them. The CDR3 runs to 13 residues. The CDR3 bases are TGTGCCAGCAGGCCTCTAGGAATCGGGGAGCTGTTTTTT. Translation gives CASRPLGIGELFF.

The gene calls are TRBV2 and TRBJ2-5; 9 bases match TRBD1. This CDR3 region has 15 residues. Germline V gene sequence: CDR1 SNHLY, CDR2 FYNNEI. Trimming removed 4 bases from V and 5 bases from J; junction bases left unmatched: 8. The DNA of the CDR3 is TGTGCCAGCAGTGGGGGGACAGGGTTGTGGGAGACCCAGTACTTC. Amino acid sequence: CASSGGTGLWETQYF.

The chain is built from TRBV30 and TRBJ2-1; no firm D call. Per the germline V gene, CDR1 is GTSNPN and CDR2 is SVGIG (reference sequence). With 0 bases removed from V and 8 bases from J, the gap between germline ends came to 5 bases. This CDR3 is built from 11 residues. CDR3 protein: CAWSVPDEQFF. The DNA of the CDR3 is TGTGCCTGGAGTGTTCCGGATGAGCAGTTCTTC.

This clonotype was recorded a few times. This sequence joins TRBV7-2 and TRBJ2-5, with 7 bases aligning to TRBD2. CDR3 length: 14 residues. V lost 1 base to trimming and J lost 3 bases; unmatched junction nucleotides: 2. The germline CDR1 and CDR2 sequences are SGHTA and FQGNSA. For the CDR3, the DNA is TGTGCCAGCAGCTTAGTCAGCGGGAAAGAGACCCAGTACTTC. It yields the protein CASSLVSGKETQYF. The full variable domain, its missing parts supplied by reference TRBV7-2 and TRBJ2-5, is GAGVSQSPSNKVTEKGKDVELRCDPISGHTALYWYRQSLGQGLEFLIYFQGNSAPDKSGLPSDRFSAERTGGSVSTLTIQRTQQEDSAVYLCASSLVSGKETQYFGPGTRLLVL.

This clonotype was detected only a few times. V gene TRBV3-1 combines with J gene TRBJ1-2, with TRBD1 identical over 9 bases. The CDR3 runs to 16 residues. The junction had 10 bases not matched to a gene; V was cut back by 4 bases and J by 4 bases. Germline V gives CDR1 LGHDT, CDR2 YNNKEL (reference sequence). The CDR3 DNA sequence: TGTGCCAGCAGCCCCTCTTCACAGGGGGCTCTCTATGGCTACACCTTC. Its translation is CASSPSSQGALYGYTF.

This clonotype has more than one count but fewer than ten. The rearrangement uses TRBV4-2 and TRBJ2-3; the match to TRBD2 covers 8 bases. Germline values: CDR1 LGHNA, CDR2 YNFKEQ. This CDR3 comprises 16 residues. V was clipped by 1 base and J by 6 bases; unmatched bases: 9. The CDR3 sequence: CASSQAGTSGSDTQYF. The CDR3 region has the DNA TGTGCCAGCAGCCAAGCCGGGACTAGTGGTTCCGATACGCAGTATTTT.

This clonotype came up a few times. This rearrangement joins TRBV7-9 to TRBJ2-1, with D hard to call. Germline lookup yields CDR1 SEHNR and CDR2 FQNEAQ (reference sequence). The length of the CDR3 is 13 residues. Trimming removed 4 bases at V and 7 bases at J, with 11 bases between. In DNA, the CDR3 is TGTGCCAGCAGCTCCCCCCCCTGGAATGAGCAGTTCTTC. It encodes CASSSPPWNEQFF.

A word on this clonotype: The germline gene is not matched at one end of the junction; a read error may be the cause. This chain uses TRBV4-3 with TRBJ1-1, with TRBD1 as a possible D gene (5 bases). The CDR3 extends over 15 amino acids. Germline CDR1 is LGHNA and CDR2 is YSLEER. In DNA, the CDR3 is TGCGCTAGCAGCCAAGATGTGGGGGGAGACACTGAAGCTTTCTTT. Its translation: CASSQDVGGDTEAFF.

This sequence joins TRBV7-3 and TRBJ2-6; no definite D call. This CDR3 region has 17 residues. CDR1 and CDR2 from the germline V gene are SGHTA and FQGTGA. Trimming pared 1 base from V and 1 base from J, leaving 11 bases between. The CDR3 sequence is CASSLNGPLSGANVLTF. The CDR3 nucleotides are TGTGCCAGCAGCTTAAATGGGCCACTGTCTGGGGCCAACGTCCTGACTTTC.